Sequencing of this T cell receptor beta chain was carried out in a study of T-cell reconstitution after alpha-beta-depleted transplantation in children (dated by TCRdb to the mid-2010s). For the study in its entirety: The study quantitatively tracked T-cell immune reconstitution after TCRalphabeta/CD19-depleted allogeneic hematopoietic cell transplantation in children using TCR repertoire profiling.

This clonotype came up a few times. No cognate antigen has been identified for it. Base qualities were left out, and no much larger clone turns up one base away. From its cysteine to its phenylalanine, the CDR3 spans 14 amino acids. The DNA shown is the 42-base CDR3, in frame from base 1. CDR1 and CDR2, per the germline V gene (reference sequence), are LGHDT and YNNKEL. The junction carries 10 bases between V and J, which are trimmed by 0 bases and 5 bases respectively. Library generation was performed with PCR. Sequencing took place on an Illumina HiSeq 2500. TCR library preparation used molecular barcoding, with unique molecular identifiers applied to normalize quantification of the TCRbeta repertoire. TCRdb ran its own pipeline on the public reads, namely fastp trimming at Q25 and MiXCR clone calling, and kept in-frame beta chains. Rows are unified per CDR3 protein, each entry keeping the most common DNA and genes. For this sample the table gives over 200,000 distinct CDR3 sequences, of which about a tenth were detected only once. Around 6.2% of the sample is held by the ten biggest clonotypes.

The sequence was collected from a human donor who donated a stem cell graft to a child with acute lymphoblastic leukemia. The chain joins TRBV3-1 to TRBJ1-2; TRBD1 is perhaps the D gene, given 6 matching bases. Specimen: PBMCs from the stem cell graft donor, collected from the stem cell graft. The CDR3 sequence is CASSQDTGAYGYTF. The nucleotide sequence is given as TGTGCCAGCAGCCAAGATACGGGGGCGTATGGCTACACCTTC.